This T cell receptor (beta chain) was recovered during a study of patients and donors after allogeneic stem cell transplantation. This clonotype was picked up a small number of times. TCRdb analysed the RT-PCR reads with MiXCR anew, one entry per CDR3 protein. The sample shows over 150,000 distinct CDR3 sequences, about 30% of them seen only once. Germline V lookup: CDR1 ENHRY, CDR2 SYGVKD. The CDR3 runs 13 residues. J gave up 6 bases and V 4 bases, and 4 bases lay outside the gene matches. This sequence joins TRBV10-3 and TRBJ1-1, with 8 bases lining up with TRBD1. The sequencing input was blood, either unsorted or a sorted T cell fraction (not recorded which). The TCR originated in a human donor who was either an allogeneic HSCT recipient or a stem cell or donor lymphocyte infusion donor (not recorded which). It is not recorded whose cells these are; they may come from a transplant donor. In DNA, the CDR3 is TGTGCCATCAGTGTTCAGGGGGCGGCTGAAGCTTTCTTT. Translated, it gives CAISVQGAAEAFF.